Listed here are 23 T cell receptor beta chains from one sample, sequenced in a study of cytomegalovirus exposure and HLA in healthy donors. The PCR had 60 Vbeta and 13 Jbeta primers. Generated by immunoSEQ multiplex PCR, the TCRdb table keeps only in-frame clones and is missing some. The sample includes 150,000 to 200,000 clones, approximately 80% of them seen just once. Sequencing was done on a sample of PBMCs. The receptors were sampled from a woman in her late teens or twenties in good health and CMV-seronegative.

By share, this clone ranks as medium-sized. The chain is built from TRBV4-1 and TRBJ1-3; a possible D gene is TRBD1 (5 bases). CDR1 is MGHRA and CDR2 is YSYEKL in the germline V gene. CDR3 length equals 17 residues. V was clipped by 0 bases and J by 2 bases, with 14 bases between them. The chain's CDR3 is CASSQDLRAGTGNTIYF. The CDR3 region has the DNA TGCGCCAGCAGCCAAGATCTCAGGGCAGGGACTGGAAACACCATATATTTT.

In its sample, this clone was seen once. This chain uses TRBV5-6 with TRBJ2-4; 8 bases agree with TRBD1. V was pared by 4 bases and J by 6 bases, with 6 bases of the junction left unmatched. This CDR3 region has 14 residues. The germline V gene has CDR1 SGHDT and CDR2 YYEEEE. CDR3 amino acids: CASSLGQGINIQYF. The CDR3 coding sequence is TGTGCCAGCAGCCTCGGACAGGGCATAAACATTCAGTACTTC.

This clone turned up a few times. The CDR3 here is CASSRRGSQPQHF. The CDR3 DNA reads as TGTGCCAGCAGTCGCAGGGGCTCCCAGCCCCAGCATTTT. The rearrangement uses TRBV6-1 and TRBJ1-5; perhaps TRBD1 as D (6 bases). V was shortened by 5 bases and J by 7 bases, with 12 bases between the two germline ends. The length of the CDR3 is 13 residues. CDR1 and CDR2 (germline): MNHNS, SASEGT.

This chain connects TRBV2 to TRBJ1-5, with D maybe TRBD1 (6 bases). V lost 6 bases, J lost 7 bases, and 22 bases lay in between. Germline-derived CDR1 and CDR2 are SNHLY and FYNNEI. This CDR3 spans 16 amino acids. The CDR3 sequence: CASRIGVGGGAQPQHF. In DNA, the CDR3 is TGTGCCAGCAGGATAGGGGTTGGGGGGGGCGCACAGCCCCAGCATTTT.

The chain has TRBV19 and TRBJ2-7, with 7 bases that match TRBD1. Germline values: CDR1 LNHDA, CDR2 SQIVND (reference sequence). With 4 bases clipped from V and 4 bases from J, the junction kept 13 bases outside the gene matches. This CDR3 comprises 16 residues. The CDR3 sequence is CASSTTQQGRGYEQYF. The CDR3 DNA is TGTGCCAGTAGTACGACTCAACAGGGGAGAGGGTACGAGCAGTACTTC.

This sequence joins TRBV6-1 and TRBJ1-4; D unclear. Germline assignment: CDR1 MNHNS and CDR2 SASEGT. CDR3 length: 16 amino acids. V was pared by 0 bases and J by 8 bases, with 16 bases between. The DNA for the CDR3 is TGTGCCAGCAGTGAAGCCCTTCGAGGACTCAGGGAAAAACTGTTTTTT. Its translation: CASSEALRGLREKLFF.

Points on this clone: The germline gene is not matched at one end of the junction; a read error may be the cause. The rearrangement links TRBV6-1 to TRBJ2-7; TRBD1 might be the D (5 bases). The CDR3 totals 14 residues. Germline values: CDR1 MNHNS, CDR2 SASEGT. DNA for the CDR3: TGTGCCAGCAGTGAAAACTCGACCCCTCAGGGTATGAACTTC. This gives the protein CASSENSTPQGMNF.

This chain joins TRBV30 and TRBJ2-1, with D unresolved. The V end lost 4 bases, the J end lost 7 bases, and 17 bases lay between the germline ends. Germline V lookup: CDR1 GTSNPN, CDR2 SVGIG (reference sequence). This CDR3 region has 14 residues. CDR3 loop: CAWTFAGLRNEQFF. The CDR3 nucleotides are TGTGCCTGGACTTTCGCAGGTTTACGGAATGAGCAGTTCTTC.

The V call is TRBV28, the J call TRBJ1-1; D gene ambiguous. CDR1 and CDR2 (germline): MDHEN, SYDVKM. Trimming pared 1 base from V and 2 bases from J, leaving 11 bases between. The CDR3 has 15 amino acids. The CDR3 reads CASSLSTSLNTEAFF. In nucleotides, the CDR3 is TGTGCCAGCAGTTTATCCACTTCTCTTAACACTGAAGCTTTCTTT.

This clone was counted once. The J gene is TRBJ2-1, the V gene TRBV28; tentative D call: TRBD1 (6 bases). This CDR3 has 16 residues. The germline V gene has CDR1 MDHEN and CDR2 SYDVKM. V dropped 3 bases and J dropped 0 bases, with 12 bases sitting between them. The CDR3 DNA sequence: TGTGCCAGCAGTTTCTTCGGGACAAACTCCTACAATGAGCAGTTCTTC. Translated: CASSFFGTNSYNEQFF.

This clone was observed a few times. This chain connects TRBV6-1 to TRBJ2-2; D may be TRBD2 (6 bases). CDR1 is MNHNS and CDR2 is SASEGT in the germline V gene. This CDR3 is 13 amino acids long. Trimming pared 7 bases from V and 3 bases from J, leaving 9 bases between. The CDR3 coding sequence is TGTGCCAGCACGGGGGACTACACCGGGGAGCTGTTTTTT. As protein: CASTGDYTGELFF.

A few counts support this clone. The chain couples TRBV18 to TRBJ1-6; 7 bases map to TRBD1. The CDR3 length is 15 residues. Per the germline V gene, CDR1 is KGHSH and CDR2 is LQKENI. J gave up 4 bases and V 8 bases, and 8 bases lay outside the gene matches. The CDR3 region is CASAYQGVYNSPLHF. In DNA form, the CDR3 reads TGTGCCAGCGCCTACCAGGGGGTATATAATTCACCCCTCCACTTT. Looking up the rest from reference TRBV18 and TRBJ1-6 gives the full variable domain: NAGVMQNPRHLVRRRGQEARLRCSPMKGHSHVYWYRQLPEEGLKFMVYLQKENIIDESGMPKERFSAEFPKEGPSILRIQQVVRGDSAAYFCASAYQGVYNSPLHFGNGTRLTVT.

V usage is TRBV7-9 and J usage is TRBJ2-1, with 8 bases fitting TRBD2. The V gene end was trimmed by 1 base and the J gene end by 0 bases; junction bases not matched to a gene: 11. This CDR3 contains 19 residues. The germline gives CDR1 SEHNR, CDR2 FQNEAQ (reference sequence). The CDR3 loop is CASSLVPSGLGSSYNEQFF. CDR3 nucleotide sequence: TGTGCCAGCAGCTTAGTTCCTAGCGGGCTCGGGAGCTCCTACAATGAGCAGTTCTTC.

The chain has TRBV2 and TRBJ2-3; 12 bases line up with TRBD2. The CDR3 is made up of 16 amino acids. V shed 3 bases and J 5 bases; nucleotides not matched to a gene: 6. Germline CDR1 and CDR2: SNHLY and FYNNEI. The CDR3 is CASSDSVGLAGDTQYF. Here the CDR3 DNA reads TGTGCCAGCAGTGACTCTGTGGGACTAGCGGGAGATACGCAGTATTTT.

The chain carries TRBV18 and TRBJ2-2; TRBD1 matches 7 bases. Losses at the gene ends were 4 bases for V and 1 base for J; bases not matched to a gene: 3. This CDR3 is 15 amino acids long. CDR1 is KGHSH and CDR2 is LQKENI in the germline V gene. Written as DNA, the CDR3 is TGTGCCAGCTCACTGGGACAGCTGAACACCGGGGAGCTGTTTTTT. It encodes CASSLGQLNTGELFF. Full variable domain (rest looked up from reference TRBV18 and TRBJ2-2): NAGVMQNPRHLVRRRGQEARLRCSPMKGHSHVYWYRQLPEEGLKFMVYLQKENIIDESGMPKERFSAEFPKEGPSILRIQQVVRGDSAAYFCASSLGQLNTGELFFGEGSRLTVL.

V gene TRBV27 combines with J gene TRBJ1-1; the D gene is possibly TRBD1 (5 bases). The germline V and J ends were trimmed by 5 bases and 7 bases, with 14 bases remaining between them. The CDR3 is 13 amino acids. CDR1 is MNHEY and CDR2 is SMNVEV in the germline V gene (reference sequence). The CDR3 protein is CASSLTTGGEAFF. For the CDR3, the DNA is TGTGCCAGCAGTCTGACCACAGGTGGTGAAGCTTTCTTT.

The V call is TRBV19, the J call TRBJ1-5; 8 nucleotides align to TRBD1. Germline CDR1 LNHDA, CDR2 SQIVND (reference sequence). With V trimmed by 4 bases and J by 9 bases, 14 bases remained unmatched. The CDR3 has 16 residues. The CDR3 loop reads CASSRWQGALKGPQHF. CDR3 coding DNA: TGTGCCAGTAGTAGGTGGCAGGGGGCGTTAAAAGGGCCCCAGCATTTT.

The chain couples TRBV6-4 to TRBJ2-3; D is unclear. V shed 6 bases and J shed 3 bases, with 13 bases lying between them. The CDR3 contains 14 residues. The V gene's germline CDR1 is MRHNA and CDR2 SNTAGT. CDR3 nucleotide sequence: TGTGCCAGCAGCCCCGGAGTTGGGACAGATACGCAGTATTTT. Its protein is CASSPGVGTDTQYF.

This chain connects TRBV19 to TRBJ2-6; a possible D gene is TRBD1 (5 bases). The CDR3 loop spans 14 amino acids. Deletions cut 4 bases from V and 4 bases from J, with 8 bases between. In germline, CDR1 is LNHDA, CDR2 SQIVND (reference sequence). CDR3 amino acids: CASSTTDGANVLTF. CDR3 DNA: TGTGCCAGTAGTACGACAGACGGGGCCAACGTCCTGACTTTC. Complete variable domain (other parts from reference TRBV19 and TRBJ2-6): DGGITQSPKYLFRKEGQNVTLSCEQNLNHDAMYWYRQDPGQGLRLIYYSQIVNDFQKGDIAEGYSVSREKKESFPLTVTSAQKNPTAFYLCASSTTDGANVLTFGAGSRLTVL.

This rearrangement joins TRBV5-1 to TRBJ2-2; 10 nucleotides line up with TRBD2. V lost 6 bases, J lost 6 bases, and 20 bases stayed unmatched. Germline V CDR1 and CDR2: SGHRS, YFSETQ. The CDR3 has 19 amino acids. In nucleotides, the CDR3 is TGCGCCAGCACCCTATCGGGTCGTGGCGGGACTAGCGTCGCCGGGGAGCTGTTTTTT. This gives the protein CASTLSGRGGTSVAGELFF. Variable domain in full (rest from reference TRBV5-1 and TRBJ2-2): KAGVTQTPRYLIKTRGQQVTLSCSPISGHRSVSWYQQTPGQGLQFLFEYFSETQRNKGNFPGRFSGRQFSNSRSEMNVSTLELGDSALYLCASTLSGRGGTSVAGELFFGEGSRLTVL.

The J gene is TRBJ2-2, the V gene TRBV5-8, with 8 bases lining up with TRBD1. Trimming took 4 bases from V and 4 from J; bases not matched to a gene: 12. This CDR3 is built from 17 residues. Germline lookup yields CDR1 SGHTS and CDR2 YDEGEE. The CDR3 DNA reads as TGTGCCAGCAGCCCGGGAAGGCAGGGGGCAGTCACCGGGGAGCTGTTTTTT. Translation: CASSPGRQGAVTGELFF.

This chain connects TRBV11-2 to TRBJ1-4; D perhaps matches TRBD1 (5 bases). The V gene lost 1 base and the J gene lost 13 bases, with 13 bases spanning the gap. CDR1 and CDR2 from the germline V gene are SGHAT and FQNNGV. The CDR3 sequence is 13 residues long. CDR3 region: CASSLVEGRGLFF. In DNA form, the CDR3 reads TGTGCCAGCAGCTTAGTAGAAGGGAGGGGACTGTTTTTT.

The chain has TRBV2 and TRBJ2-7, with TRBD2 as a possible D gene (6 bases). The CDR3 runs to 12 residues. Germline V gives CDR1 SNHLY, CDR2 FYNNEI. The V end lost 10 bases, the J end lost 4 bases, and 14 bases lay between the germline ends. CDR3 region: CATGRGPYEQYF. As DNA, the CDR3 is TGTGCCACCGGGCGGGGCCCGTACGAGCAGTACTTC.